This TCR beta chain came from a study of a mutant IDH1 vaccine in newly diagnosed glioma. Study information: With temozolomide cycles, or 4-6 weeks after radiotherapy alone, vaccination was started. Sex distribution of treated patients was roughly 60% male and 37.5% female; mean age was around 42 years.

To note about this clone: The antigen remains unidentified.

The ends were cut back, 7 bases at V and 9 bases at J, with 10 bases in the middle. The germline CDR1 and CDR2 sequences are MDHEN and SYDVKM. The CDR3 is 12 amino acids. Whole-study findings and limits: There were vaccine-induced immune responses in around 93% of the patients. Pseudoprogression appeared independent of alterations in top peripheral clonotypes.

This sample's time point: week 23, last vaccination. Doses comprised 300 ug of mutant IDH1 20-mer peptide each, plus topical imiquimod. The method was immunoSEQ multiplex PCR; TCRdb's version includes in-frame clones alone and lacks a portion of them. Altogether 52,000 or so clones are present, 80% being singletons, with the ten largest covering 5% to 7.5%. The TCR originated in a man in his forties or fifties with glioma. V gene TRBV28 combines with J gene TRBJ1-6; D unclear. The specimen was PBMCs, collected from a glioma patient whose treatment included an IDH1 peptide vaccine. CDR3 amino acids: CASTSEPSPLHF. The CDR3 DNA reads TGTGCCAGCACCTCCGAACCTTCACCCCTCCACTTT.